The 11 T cell receptor beta chains below were found in one sample sequenced in a study of T-cell reconstitution after alpha-beta-depleted transplantation in children. Molecular barcoding with unique molecular identifiers was used for the TCRbeta library. From the PCR reads, TCRdb called clonotypes with MiXCR, one entry per CDR3 protein. The sample contains about 420,000 distinct CDR3 sequences, roughly 10% of which appear only once. Sequences were derived from PBMCs from the stem cell graft donor, sampled from the stem cell graft. Receptors originate from a human donor who donated a stem cell graft to a child with acute myeloid leukemia.

The chain employs TRBV10-3 and TRBJ2-5; the match to TRBD1 covers 10 bases. Looked up from germline, CDR1 is ENHRY and CDR2 is SYGVKD. V shed 5 bases, J shed 4 bases, and the junction held 4 bases outside the gene matches. The length of the CDR3 is 14 residues. Here the CDR3 DNA reads TGTGCCATCAGTCGACAGGGGGCGGGAGAGACCCAGTACTTC. It codes for CAISRQGAGETQYF.

This clonotype was seen only a few times. V gene TRBV12-3 or TRBV12-4 combines with J gene TRBJ1-2, with 7 bases fitting TRBD1. Trimming took 5 bases from V and 4 from J; bases not matched to a gene: 10. There are 15 residues in the CDR3. CDR3 amino acids: CASSPISGTAYGYTF. The CDR3 bases are TGTGCCAGCAGTCCTATAAGCGGGACAGCCTATGGCTACACCTTC.

V and J are TRBV4-1 and TRBJ2-7; D is ambiguous. The germline CDR1 and CDR2 sequences are MGHRA and YSYEKL. This CDR3 region has 15 residues. Trimming pared 1 base from V and 2 bases from J, leaving 12 bases between. For the CDR3, the DNA is TGCGCCAGCAGCCAAGGCCCCCAATTAGCCTACGAGCAGTACTTC. This encodes CASSQGPQLAYEQYF.

The rearrangement uses TRBV12-3 or TRBV12-4 and TRBJ1-2; 10 positions match TRBD1. The CDR3 consists of 14 residues. J gave up 2 bases and V 6 bases, and 3 bases lay outside the gene matches. The CDR3 region has the DNA TGTGCCAGCAGAGGGACAGGGGAGAACTATGGCTACACCTTC. It yields the protein CASRGTGENYGYTF.

This clonotype turned up a few times. The gene calls are TRBV12-3 or TRBV12-4 and TRBJ2-5; 8 positions agree with TRBD1. The CDR3 has 15 amino acids. Germline trimming cut 1 base from V and 5 bases from J; bases unmatched to any gene: 6. CDR3 region: CASSLVQGAEETQYF. The CDR3 DNA is TGTGCCAGCAGTTTAGTCCAGGGGGCGGAGGAGACCCAGTACTTC.

The table lists this clonotype with a few counts. The V gene is TRBV5-1, the J gene TRBJ1-5, with D perhaps matching TRBD1 (5 bases). Germline V gene sequence: CDR1 SGHRS, CDR2 YFSETQ. The V gene lost 7 bases and the J gene lost 1 base, with 15 bases spanning the gap. CDR3 length equals 15 residues. The CDR3 DNA sequence: TGCGCCAGCCGTTTGGGACTGGGAAGCAATCAGCCCCAGCATTTT. Its protein is CASRLGLGSNQPQHF.

This chain joins TRBV27 and TRBJ1-2; 11 bases agree with TRBD1. CDR3 length: 16 residues. The trim removed 0 bases at V and 8 bases at J, leaving 8 bases unmatched. CDR1 and CDR2 (germline): MNHEY, SMNVEV (reference sequence). The CDR3 sequence: CASSLSWTGGGKGYTF. CDR3 bases: TGTGCCAGCAGTTTATCGTGGACAGGGGGCGGTAAAGGCTACACCTTC.

The V call is TRBV6-1, the J call TRBJ2-3, with D perhaps TRBD1 (6 bases). The germline V and J ends were trimmed by 7 bases and 7 bases, with 15 bases remaining between them. Germline V gene data show CDR1 as MNHNS and CDR2 as SASEGT. This CDR3 has 13 amino acids. The CDR3 DNA reads TGTGCCAGCACATGCAGGGGCTGTAATACGCAGTATTTT. This sequence encodes CASTCRGCNTQYF.

This chain connects TRBV6-5 to TRBJ1-6; 8 nucleotides agree with TRBD1. CDR3 size: 16 residues. Germline-derived CDR1 and CDR2 are MNHEY and SVGAGI. J was trimmed by 6 bases and V by 2 bases; bases with no gene match: 6. The CDR3 sequence: CASSYVGQGSNSPLHF. In nucleotides, the CDR3 is TGTGCCAGCAGTTACGTAGGACAGGGCAGTAATTCACCCCTCCACTTT.

In regard to this clonotype: A much larger clone differs by one base, so this may be a read error. The gene calls are TRBV10-2 and TRBJ2-3; a weak D match, TRBD2 (5 bases). The CDR3 sequence is 13 residues long. Trimming removed 7 bases from V and 6 bases from J, with 14 bases in between. Germline lookup yields CDR1 WSHSY and CDR2 SAAADI. In DNA, the CDR3 is TGCGCCAGCACCGAGGGTGGGGTGGATACGCAGTATTTT. Protein sequence: CASTEGGVDTQYF.

The chain combines TRBV7-8 with TRBJ1-5, with D uncertain. Per germline, CDR1 SGHVS and CDR2 FQNEAQ. The ends were cut back, 2 bases at V and 1 base at J, with 9 bases in the middle. This CDR3 region has 15 residues. DNA of the CDR3: TGTGCCAGCAGCTTATGGAGGACCAGCAATCAGCCCCAGCATTTT. Translating gives CASSLWRTSNQPQHF.